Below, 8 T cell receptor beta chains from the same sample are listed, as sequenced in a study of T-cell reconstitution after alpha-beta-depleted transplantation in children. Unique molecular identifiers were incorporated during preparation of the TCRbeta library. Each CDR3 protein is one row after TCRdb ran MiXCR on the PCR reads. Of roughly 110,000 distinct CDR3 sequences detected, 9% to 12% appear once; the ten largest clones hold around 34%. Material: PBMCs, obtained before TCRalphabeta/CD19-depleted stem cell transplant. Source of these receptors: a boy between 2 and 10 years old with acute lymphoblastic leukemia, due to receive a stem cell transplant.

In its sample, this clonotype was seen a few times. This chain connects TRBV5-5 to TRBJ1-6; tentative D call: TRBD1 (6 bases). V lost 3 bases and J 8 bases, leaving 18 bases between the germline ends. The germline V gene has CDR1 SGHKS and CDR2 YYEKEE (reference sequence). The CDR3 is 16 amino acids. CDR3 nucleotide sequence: TGTGCCAGCAGCTCGAATGGACAGCTAAGCCATTCACCCCTCCACTTT. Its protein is CASSSNGQLSHSPLHF.

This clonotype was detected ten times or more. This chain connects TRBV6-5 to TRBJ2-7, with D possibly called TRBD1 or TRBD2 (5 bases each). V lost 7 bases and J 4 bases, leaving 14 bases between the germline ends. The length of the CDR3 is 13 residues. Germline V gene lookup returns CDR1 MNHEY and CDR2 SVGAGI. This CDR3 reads CASIHRDGYEQYF. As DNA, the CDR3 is TGTGCCAGCATCCACCGGGACGGGTACGAGCAGTACTTC.

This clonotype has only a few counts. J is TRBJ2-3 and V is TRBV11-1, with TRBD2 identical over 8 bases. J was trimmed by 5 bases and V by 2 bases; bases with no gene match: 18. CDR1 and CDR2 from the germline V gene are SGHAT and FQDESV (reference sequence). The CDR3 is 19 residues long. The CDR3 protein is CASSLSGASGPIFEDTQYF. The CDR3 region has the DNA TGTGCCAGCAGCTTAAGTGGGGCTAGCGGGCCCATCTTCGAAGATACGCAGTATTTT.

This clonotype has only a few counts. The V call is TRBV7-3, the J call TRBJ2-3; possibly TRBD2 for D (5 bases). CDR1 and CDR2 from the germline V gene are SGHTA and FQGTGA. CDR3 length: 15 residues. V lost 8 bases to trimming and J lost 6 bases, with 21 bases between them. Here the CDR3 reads CASSIGSGFSDTQYF. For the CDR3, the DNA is TGTGCCAGCTCCATAGGGTCGGGGTTTTCGGATACGCAGTATTTT.

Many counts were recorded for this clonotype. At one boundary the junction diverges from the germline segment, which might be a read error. The DNA for the CDR3 is TGTGCCAGCAGCCCTGCCGCGGGGGAACTCTCTGCGGCCAACGTCCTGACTTTC. It translates to CASSPAAGELSAANVLTF. The chain links TRBV4-2 to TRBJ2-6; the match to TRBD2 covers 7 bases. The CDR3 covers 18 residues. The V gene's germline CDR1 is LGHNA and CDR2 YNFKEQ.

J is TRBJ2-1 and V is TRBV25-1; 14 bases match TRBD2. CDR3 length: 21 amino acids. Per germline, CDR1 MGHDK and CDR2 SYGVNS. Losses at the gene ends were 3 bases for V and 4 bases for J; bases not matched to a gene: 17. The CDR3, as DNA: TGTGCCAGCAGTGACCAGGGGACTAGCGGGAGTTTCTCTGGCTCGTACAATGAGCAGTTCTTC. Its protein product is CASSDQGTSGSFSGSYNEQFF.

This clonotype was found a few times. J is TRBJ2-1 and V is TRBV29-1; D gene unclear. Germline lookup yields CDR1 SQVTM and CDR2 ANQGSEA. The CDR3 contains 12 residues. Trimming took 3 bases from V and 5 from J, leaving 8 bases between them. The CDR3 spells CSVDIANNEQFF. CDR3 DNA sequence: TGCAGCGTTGATATCGCTAACAATGAGCAGTTCTTC.

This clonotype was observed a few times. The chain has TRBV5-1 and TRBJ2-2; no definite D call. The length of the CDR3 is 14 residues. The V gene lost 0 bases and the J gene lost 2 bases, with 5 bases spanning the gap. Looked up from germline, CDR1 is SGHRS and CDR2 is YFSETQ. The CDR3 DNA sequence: TGCGCCAGCAGCTTGGAATCTAACACCGGGGAGCTGTTTTTT. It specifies CASSLESNTGELFF.